This is a list of T cell receptor beta chains from one sample in a study of OX40 agonist ivuxolimab in advanced cancers. The method was immunoSEQ multiplex PCR; TCRdb's version includes in-frame clones alone and lacks a portion of them. Counted here are 65,000 to 70,000 clones, 90% occurring once; the ten biggest clones make up over 9.5%. The specimen was CD4+ or CD8+ T cells sorted from blood, collected in a trial of the OX40 agonist ivuxolimab. The source of these receptors is an adult with an advanced solid tumor such as melanoma, head and neck, liver or kidney cancer. CDR3s include the opening cysteine and the closing phenylalanine or tryptophan. The D gene is left open where the match is weak. Rows give clone size only sometimes, using once, few, many, or a class for an expanded clone.

clone_size,d_call,j_call,v_call,cdr3_nt,cdr3_aa
-,-,TRBJ1-2,TRBV6-1,TGTGCCAGCAGTGAAGCAACTACCCGAAGCTATGGCTACACCTTC,CASSEATTRSYGYTF
-,TRBD2,TRBJ2-2,TRBV5-8,TGTGCCAGCAGCTTCTTGGCTAGCGGGACCCTACTGGGTACCGGGGAGCTGTTTTTT,CASSFLASGTLLGTGELFF
-,-,TRBJ2-1,TRBV7-8,TGTGCCAGCAGCAATGCCGGGAATGAGCAGTTCTTC,CASSNAGNEQFF
few,-,TRBJ2-7,TRBV5-6,TGTGCCAGCAGCTTGACTACCTACGAGCAGTACTTC,CASSLTTYEQYF
-,-,TRBJ1-3,TRBV15,TGTGCCACCAGCAGAGATCGGCGCGAGGCCTCTGGAAACACCATATATTTT,CATSRDRREASGNTIYF
-,-,TRBJ1-2,TRBV11-3,TGTGCCAGCAGCTTGGTGGGGACGGGGGCTAACTATGGCTACACCTTC,CASSLVGTGANYGYTF
-,-,TRBJ2-7,TRBV15,TGTGCCACCAGCAGAAACAGGGCCAACGAGCAGTACTTC,CATSRNRANEQYF
-,-,TRBJ2-7,TRBV6-1,TGTGCCAGCAGTGAAATTCGCTACGAGCAGTACTTC,CASSEIRYEQYF
-,-,TRBJ2-2,TRBV28,TGTGCCAGCAGTTTCGGTGGGGTAAACACCGGGGAGCTGTTTTTT,CASSFGGVNTGELFF
-,-,TRBJ1-4,TRBV12-2,TGTGCAAGTCGCGAGCTCGGGGGCGCCCTTGAAAAACTGTTTTTT,CASRELGGALEKLFF
-,-,TRBJ2-7,TRBV11-2,TGTGCCAGCAGCCCAGACCCGGGACAAAACTACGAGCAGTACTTC,CASSPDPGQNYEQYF
-,TRBD2,TRBJ2-1,TRBV7-8,TGTGCCAGCAGCACCGGACTAGCGGGAGCATCCTACAATGAGCAGTTCTTC,CASSTGLAGASYNEQFF
-,-,TRBJ1-1,TRBV5-1,TGCGCCAGCAGTCTGGGGGGTTCGAACACTGAAGCTTTCTTT,CASSLGGSNTEAFF
once,TRBD2,TRBJ2-4,TRBV5-1,TGCGCCAGCAGCTTGAGTCTAGCGGGGAACATTCAGTACTTC,CASSLSLAGNIQYF
-,TRBD2,TRBJ2-1,TRBV7-9,TGTGCCAGCAGCCCTGGCTTCGGGCGGGAGTACGATGAGCAGTTCTTC,CASSPGFGREYDEQFF
-,-,TRBJ2-1,TRBV11-1,TGTGCCAGCAGCTTAATGCAGGGGTGGAGGAATGAGCAGTTCTTC,CASSLMQGWRNEQFF
-,-,TRBJ1-5,TRBV18,TGTGCCAGCTCAGTAAGGGCAGAGAGGCCTCAGCCCCAGCATTTT,CASSVRAERPQPQHF
few,TRBD2,TRBJ2-7,TRBV6-4,TGTGCCAGCACCTCTCGATCCGGGGGAGGGCACTACGAGCAGTACTTC,CASTSRSGGGHYEQYF
-,-,TRBJ2-7,TRBV9,TGTGCCAGCAGCGTAGCGTGGGATTCCTACGAGCAGTACTTC,CASSVAWDSYEQYF
-,-,TRBJ1-5,TRBV10-2,TGCGCCAGCCGAAGCACGATTTGGGGCCCTCAGCCCCAGCATTTT,CASRSTIWGPQPQHF
-,TRBD2,TRBJ2-1,TRBV9,TGTGCCAGCAGCCCCCGACTAGCGGCATACAATGAGCAGTTCTTC,CASSPRLAAYNEQFF
-,-,TRBJ2-7,TRBV7-5,TGTGCCAGAAGGGAGACTAGCGGTAAGCAGTACTTC,CARRETSGKQYF
-,-,TRBJ2-3,TRBV9,TGTGCCAGCAGCGTAACACGCACAGATACGCAGTATTTT,CASSVTRTDTQYF
-,-,TRBJ2-5,TRBV5-6,TGTGCCAGCAGCTTTGCGGGTTACGAGACCCAGTACTTC,CASSFAGYETQYF
-,TRBD1,TRBJ1-2,TRBV28,TGTGCCAGCAGTCTCCAGGGGGGGGGTGGCTATGGCTACACCTTC,CASSLQGGGGYGYTF
once,-,TRBJ1-5,TRBV18,TGTGCCAGCTCGCCGGACAGAGATCAGCCCCAGCATTTT,CASSPDRDQPQHF
-,TRBD2,TRBJ2-5,TRBV5-6,TGTGCCAGCAGCTCAGCGGGAGGGGGTGAGACCCAGTACTTC,CASSSAGGGETQYF
few,-,TRBJ2-3,TRBV4-2,TGTGCCAGCAGCCACTTCAGGGGTGCGCAGTATTTT,CASSHFRGAQYF
-,-,TRBJ2-1,TRBV19,TGTGCCAGTAGTATAGTCGGTCGTTCTCCCAACAATGAGCAGTTCTTC,CASSIVGRSPNNEQFF
-,TRBD2,TRBJ2-1,TRBV7-3,TGTGCCAGCAGCTTCGGGACTAGCGGGATAAGGGAGCAGTTCTTC,CASSFGTSGIREQFF
-,TRBD2,TRBJ2-1,TRBV30,TGTGCCTGGGGAATAGCGGGAGGACACGGGCAGTTCTTC,CAWGIAGGHGQFF
-,TRBD1,TRBJ2-2,TRBV7-3,TGTGCCAGCAGCTTAATCACAGGGGTCTCCGGGGAGCTGTTTTTT,CASSLITGVSGELFF
-,-,TRBJ1-4,TRBV4-1,TGCGCCAGCAGCCAAGAGGGGGTGATGATGGAAAAACTGTTTTTT,CASSQEGVMMEKLFF
once,-,TRBJ2-6,TRBV5-6,TGTGCCAGCAGCCGTGACCGAGTAGGGGCCAACGTCCTGACTTTC,CASSRDRVGANVLTF
-,-,TRBJ2-7,TRBV5-5,TGTGCCAGCAGCTTGGCGGGCTCACGCGAGCAGTACTTC,CASSLAGSREQYF
-,TRBD2,TRBJ2-1,TRBV11-2,TGTGCCAGCAGCTTAGGTCGAGCGGGAATATACAATGAGCAGTTCTTC,CASSLGRAGIYNEQFF
-,-,TRBJ1-5,TRBV4-3,TGCGCCAGCAGCCAATCTAGCAATCAGCCCCAGCATTTT,CASSQSSNQPQHF
-,-,TRBJ2-5,TRBV15,TGTGCCACCAGCAGAGATTTTTTGGCAGGGGCACAAGAGACCCAGTACTTC,CATSRDFLAGAQETQYF
-,TRBD1,TRBJ2-7,TRBV25-1,TGTGCCAGCCACCGACAGGGGGGAGGGGAGCAGTACTTC,CASHRQGGGEQYF
-,-,TRBJ1-1,TRBV10-1,TGCGCCAGCAGTGAGTTGGTGAACACTGAAGCTTTCTTT,CASSELVNTEAFF
-,-,TRBJ1-1,TRBV2,TGTGCCAGCAGTGAAGCACGGCGGACCGGGGAAGCTTTCTTT,CASSEARRTGEAFF
-,-,TRBJ2-3,TRBV18,TGTGCCAGCTCATCTCCTAGCACAGATACGCAGTATTTT,CASSSPSTDTQYF
-,TRBD2,TRBJ2-1,TRBV10-3,TGTGCCATCAGTGAGTCTCCCGGGACTAGCGGTAATGAGCAGTTCTTC,CAISESPGTSGNEQFF
-,-,TRBJ1-5,TRBV19,TGTGCCAGTACGGACAGAGATAATCAGCCCCAGCATTTT,CASTDRDNQPQHF
-,TRBD1,TRBJ2-7,TRBV28,TGTGCCAGCAGTTTAGCGTCAGGGGGCTCCTACGAGCAGTACTTC,CASSLASGGSYEQYF
-,TRBD2,TRBJ2-5,TRBV19,TGTGCCAGTACCTCCTCTAGCGGGAGTATGAAGACCCAGTACTTC,CASTSSSGSMKTQYF
-,TRBD2,TRBJ2-4,TRBV6-5,TGTGCCAGCAGTTACTCCCCCGCGGGAGGCCCGATCTTC,CASSYSPAGGPIF
-,-,TRBJ2-5,TRBV10-3,TGTGCCATCAGTGAGTGGGGGACGGAAGAGACCCAGTACTTC,CAISEWGTEETQYF
once,-,TRBJ1-2,TRBV28,TGTGCCAGCAGATTAAAACAGGCCAGCGGCTACACCTTC,CASRLKQASGYTF
-,-,TRBJ1-3,TRBV18,TGTGCCAGCTCACCACGACACCTCAGCTCTGGAAACACCATATATTTT,CASSPRHLSSGNTIYF
-,-,TRBJ2-7,TRBV5-1,TGCGCCAGCAGCGCCGGGATTTCCCAACGCGAGCAGTACTTC,CASSAGISQREQYF
-,-,TRBJ1-1,TRBV6-5,TGTGCCAGCAGCACTCCGAGGGGTGTGGGCACTGAAGCTTTCTTT,CASSTPRGVGTEAFF